A selection of T cell receptor beta chains follows, all from one sample in a study of CD4 and CD8 cells across lung adenocarcinoma regions. MiXCR, applied by TCRdb to the PCR reads, yields one record per CDR3 protein. The sample has a few thousand distinct CDR3 sequences; around half are singletons. Source material: CD4+ T cells from the center of a lung tumor. These receptor sequences come from a female donor with lung adenocarcinoma. The CD4 and CD8 labels of this study may be unreliable. The CDR3 runs from the conserved cysteine through the conserved F or W. A D gene is named only where the DNA matches it firmly. Clone size is stated in some rows and not others, as once, few, many or a class when expanded.

CDR3 protein,CDR3 DNA,V gene,clone size,D gene,J gene
CASTSLGGISGYTF,TGTGCCAGCACTTCCCTCGGGGGAATCTCTGGCTACACCTTC,TRBV27,-,-,TRBJ1-2
CAISETSGSYEQFF,TGTGCCATCAGCGAGACTAGCGGGAGCTATGAGCAGTTCTTC,TRBV10-3,-,TRBD2,TRBJ2-1
CASSLAGVPDTQYF,TGTGCCAGCAGTCTAGCGGGAGTCCCAGATACGCAGTATTTT,TRBV27,-,TRBD2,TRBJ2-3
CASSEWSGGYTF,TGTGCCAGCAGTGAGTGGAGTGGCGGCTACACCTTC,TRBV6-1,medium-sized,-,TRBJ1-2
CASKNYAGTAYYEQYF,TGTGCCAGCAAGAACTACGCCGGGACCGCTTACTACGAGCAGTACTTC,TRBV6-1,-,-,TRBJ2-7
CASSLREGGNSPLHF,TGTGCCAGCAGCTTGAGGGAAGGGGGTAATTCACCCCTCCACTTT,TRBV11-2,-,-,TRBJ1-6
CASSLDARQPQHF,TGTGCCAGCAGCTTAGACGCCCGGCAGCCCCAGCATTTT,TRBV7-6,-,-,TRBJ1-5
CASSWGLAGGVGELFF,TGTGCCAGCAGTTGGGGACTAGCGGGAGGGGTCGGGGAGCTGTTTTTT,TRBV6-5,-,TRBD2,TRBJ2-2
CASGHGGTYEQFF,TGTGCCAGCGGGCACGGCGGGACCTATGAGCAGTTCTTC,TRBV6-1,-,-,TRBJ2-1
CASMIGSSGGYTF,TGTGCCAGCATGATCGGGTCCTCCGGCGGCTACACCTTC,TRBV6-1,-,-,TRBJ1-2